This T cell receptor beta chain was documented in a study of vaccination and CD4 T cells after COVID-19. The treatment here: roughly 10-day PBMC culture with coronavirus spike peptide pools or control peptides (ViraFEST assay). Samples of CD4+ T cells were obtained from the unexposed donor before the COVID-19 pandemic (2011-2018). Only a few counts were recorded for this clonotype. Its matching antigen is unknown. With the Oncomine TCR Beta short-read assay, DNA from cultured CD4+ T cells was sequenced. One entry per CDR3 protein, called by TCRdb with MiXCR from the PCR reads. The table lists about 7,500 distinct CDR3 sequences, under 55% of them singletons, with about 15% in the top ten. The germline CDR1 and CDR2 sequences are MNHEY and SVGAGI. Deletions cut 4 bases from V and 4 bases from J, with 13 bases between. The CDR3 length is 14 residues.

The J gene is TRBJ1-2, the V gene TRBV6-5; TRBD1 is a possible D gene (5 bases). Sequencing input: CD4+ T cells from blood, cultured in vitro. The source of this sequence is a human donor in good health. CDR3 residues: CASSSPGTAYGYTF. For the CDR3, the DNA is TGTGCCAGCAGTTCTCCCGGGACGGCCTATGGCTACACCTTC.